The 29 T cell receptor beta chains reported below all come from one sample, sequenced in a study of blood T cells in healthy people across ages. Together with a sample-barcoded 5' primer, a J-beta primer mix was included in a second PCR lasting about 7 to 12 cycles. In TCRdb, the 5' RACE reads were re-called with MiXCR into one record per CDR3 protein. Of some 860,000 distinct CDR3 sequences in the sample, more than 50% were seen once. The sample taken for sequencing was blood. These receptors were taken from a man aged 40-49 years in good health.

The chain carries TRBV27 and TRBJ1-5; unclear D gene. The CDR3 has 16 residues. CDR1 is MNHEY, CDR2 SMNVEV, per germline (reference sequence). V gave up 0 bases and J gave up 2 bases, with 11 bases separating them. The CDR3 is CASSLSWGGGNQPQHF. DNA of the CDR3: TGTGCCAGCAGTTTATCGTGGGGAGGCGGCAATCAGCCCCAGCATTTT.

V usage is TRBV5-1 and J usage is TRBJ2-3, with 7 bases fitting TRBD1. The CDR3 runs 16 residues. Germline values: CDR1 SGHRS, CDR2 YFSETQ. V dropped 0 bases and J dropped 0; count of bases not matched to a gene: 4. The CDR3 loop reads CASSLEGQSSTDTQYF. The CDR3 DNA follows: TGCGCCAGCAGCTTGGAGGGACAGAGTAGCACAGATACGCAGTATTTT.

For this clonotype: At one end the junction does not follow the germline gene, possibly because of a read error. The genes are TRBV12-3 or TRBV12-4 and TRBJ2-7; no clear D. The CDR3 contains 14 residues. The CDR3 sequence is CASRLETASYEQYF. As DNA, the CDR3 is TGTGCCAGCAGATTAGAAACGGCCTCCTACGAGCAGTACTTC.

CDR3 sequence reads: CASNPSGGNTQHF. As DNA, the CDR3 is TGTGCCAGCAACCCGTCCGGGGGGAATACCCAGCATTTT. The rearrangement uses TRBV6-1 and TRBJ1-5; D is perhaps TRBD1 (5 bases). V was clipped by 7 bases and J by 11 bases, with 18 bases between them. The CDR3 is made up of 13 amino acids. Germline values: CDR1 MNHNS, CDR2 SASEGT.

This clonotype showed up just a few times. The chain recombines TRBV20-1 with TRBJ2-3; D assignment may be TRBD1 or TRBD2 (6 bases each). V was trimmed by 1 base and J by 3 bases, leaving 17 bases between them. This CDR3 is built from 16 residues. Germline V lookup: CDR1 DFQATT, CDR2 SNEGSKA (reference sequence). CDR3: CSARGARGRLTDTQYF. The CDR3 DNA reads TGCAGTGCTAGAGGTGCCCGGGGGCGCTTAACAGATACGCAGTATTTT.

Only a few counts were recorded for this clonotype. This chain joins TRBV12-3 or TRBV12-4 and TRBJ2-7; D unresolved. V dropped 3 bases and J dropped 3 bases, with 6 bases sitting between them. The length of the CDR3 is 12 residues. For the CDR3, the DNA is TGTGCCAGCAGTTTTGCCGGCTACGAGCAGTACTTC. This codes for CASSFAGYEQYF.

The gene calls are TRBV7-6 and TRBJ2-1; the D is unclear. Trimming left V 5 bases short and J 2 bases short, with 16 bases between. The CDR3 is 16 residues long. CDR1 is SGHVS, CDR2 FNYEAQ, per germline. The DNA for the CDR3 is TGTGCCAGCAGCCCCCTTTCAGCGACAACCTACAATGAGCAGTTCTTC. Translating gives CASSPLSATTYNEQFF.

Only a few counts were recorded for this clonotype. The chain carries TRBV5-1 and TRBJ1-1; 9 nucleotides line up with TRBD1. CDR1 is SGHRS and CDR2 is YFSETQ in the germline V gene. Trimming took 1 base from V and 2 from J; bases not matched to a gene: 6. The CDR3 has 16 amino acids. CDR3 in amino acids: CASSLRMGQGNTEAFF. In nucleotides, the CDR3 is TGCGCCAGCAGCTTGAGGATGGGACAGGGAAACACTGAAGCTTTCTTT. The full variable domain, with the rest looked up from reference TRBV5-1 and TRBJ1-1, is KAGVTQTPRYLIKTRGQQVTLSCSPISGHRSVSWYQQTPGQGLQFLFEYFSETQRNKGNFPGRFSGRQFSNSRSEMNVSTLELGDSALYLCASSLRMGQGNTEAFFGQGTRLTVV.

The rearrangement links TRBV6-5 to TRBJ1-1, with D possibly TRBD1 on 6 matching bases. This CDR3 is 16 amino acids long. Germline loops: CDR1 MNHEY, CDR2 SVGAGI. Trimming took 2 bases from V and 4 from J, leaving 17 bases between them. CDR3 coding DNA: TGTGCCAGCAGTTACGCTTTCCGGGGGCGAGGCACTGAAGCTTTCTTT. This codes for CASSYAFRGRGTEAFF.

This clonotype was observed a handful of times. The chain links TRBV5-1 to TRBJ2-4, with D possibly TRBD2 on 7 matching bases. Trimming pared 4 bases from V and 5 bases from J, leaving 19 bases between. CDR3 length: 16 amino acids. Germline CDR1 is SGHRS and CDR2 is YFSETQ. The CDR3 here is CASSRNNIGGENIQYF. CDR3 coding DNA: TGCGCCAGCAGCCGCAACAATATAGGGGGGGAAAACATTCAGTACTTC.

This clonotype was recorded many times. The gene calls are TRBV10-3 and TRBJ2-5; D call uncertain. The germline V gene has CDR1 ENHRY and CDR2 SYGVKD. Deletions cut 2 bases from V and 4 bases from J, with 5 bases between. The CDR3 runs 12 residues. The CDR3 DNA follows: TGTGCCATCAGTGAGCCTACAGAGACCCAGTACTTC. Its translation: CAISEPTETQYF.

The chain links TRBV20-1 to TRBJ2-3; D is possibly TRBD2 (5 bases). Trimming stripped 6 bases from V and 0 bases from J, with 13 bases between. The germline V gene encodes CDR1 DFQATT and CDR2 SNEGSKA (reference sequence). The CDR3 is 14 amino acids. The CDR3: CSAEGQRSTDTQYF. The CDR3 nucleotides are TGCAGTGCCGAGGGTCAGCGAAGCACAGATACGCAGTATTTT.

The chain has TRBV7-2 and TRBJ1-6; D is ambiguous. CDR1 is SGHTA, CDR2 FQGNSA, per germline. The CDR3 spans 14 residues. Trimming left V 1 base short and J 11 bases short, with 12 bases between. The CDR3 nucleotides are TGTGCCAGCAGCTTAGGGCGGTTAAACCCACCCCTCCACTTT. Its protein is CASSLGRLNPPLHF.

V gene TRBV5-1 combines with J gene TRBJ2-5; tentatively, D is TRBD1 (5 bases). This CDR3 has 15 residues. Trimming took 3 bases from V and 0 from J, leaving 12 bases between them. Germline CDR1 and CDR2: SGHRS and YFSETQ. CDR3 DNA: TGCGCCAGCAGCTCCGACAGCCCTCACCAAGAGACCCAGTACTTC. Translation: CASSSDSPHQETQYF.

This clonotype turned up a few times. V gene TRBV14 combines with J gene TRBJ2-3; 10 bases line up with TRBD2. Unmatched junction bases numbered 6, after V lost 1 base and J lost 2 bases. CDR3 length: 17 amino acids. CDR1 SGHDN and CDR2 FVKESK come from the germline V gene. The CDR3 region has the DNA TGTGCCAGCAGCCAAGCAACTAGCGGGGTATTCACAGATACGCAGTATTTT. The encoded protein is CASSQATSGVFTDTQYF. Full variable domain (missing parts from reference TRBV14 and TRBJ2-3): EAGVTQFPSHSVIEKGQTVTLRCDPISGHDNLYWYRRVMGKEIKFLLHFVKESKQDESGMPNNRFLAERTGGTYSTLKVQPAELEDSGVYFCASSQATSGVFTDTQYFGPGTRLTVL.

This sequence joins TRBV6-1 and TRBJ2-3; the D is unclear. CDR3 size: 14 residues. Trimming took 1 base from V and 1 from J, leaving 6 bases between them. Germline CDR1 reads MNHNS; CDR2 reads SASEGT. CDR3 DNA: TGTGCCAGCAGTGAAGGTCTCCGCACAGATACGCAGTATTTT. Amino acids: CASSEGLRTDTQYF.

The chain has TRBV11-2 and TRBJ2-7, with 13 positions matching TRBD2. The CDR3 consists of 15 residues. CDR1 and CDR2 (germline): SGHAT, FQNNGV. The V segment lost 5 bases and the J segment 7 bases; nucleotides outside the gene matches: 8. CDR3 region: CASSAGLAGVDEQYF. The CDR3 nucleotides read TGTGCCAGCAGCGCTGGACTAGCGGGAGTCGATGAGCAGTACTTC.

This chain links TRBV28 with TRBJ2-2; either TRBD1 or TRBD2 may fit D (6 bases each). This CDR3 has 14 residues. Germline V gene sequence: CDR1 MDHEN, CDR2 SYDVKM. V lost 11 bases and J lost 3, with 16 bases in between. DNA of the CDR3: TGTGCCCAAGACGGGGGCTCGGACACCGGGGAGCTGTTTTTT. Translation gives CAQDGGSDTGELFF.

The chain is built from TRBV28 and TRBJ2-5; a weak D match, TRBD2 (6 bases). Germline V gene data show CDR1 as MDHEN and CDR2 as SYDVKM. The CDR3 has 12 amino acids. Deletions cut 3 bases from V and 11 bases from J, with 13 bases between. The CDR3 coding sequence is TGTGCCAGCAGTTTTGGTTCGGGGGAGCAGTACTTC. This sequence encodes CASSFGSGEQYF.

V gene TRBV27 combines with J gene TRBJ2-1; 13 bases match TRBD2. This CDR3 is 17 amino acids long. Germline trimming cut 6 bases from V and 4 bases from J; bases unmatched to any gene: 9. Germline CDR1 MNHEY, CDR2 SMNVEV (reference sequence). This CDR3 reads CASSERLAGGMYNEQFF. CDR3 nucleotide sequence: TGTGCCAGCAGCGAGAGACTAGCGGGGGGCATGTACAATGAGCAGTTCTTC.

The rearrangement uses TRBV3-1 and TRBJ2-2; 8 positions match TRBD2. Looked up from germline, CDR1 is LGHDT and CDR2 is YNNKEL (reference sequence). This CDR3 region has 17 residues. The trim removed 3 bases at V and 7 bases at J, leaving 13 bases unmatched. The CDR3 protein is CASSHFRGGRSGGELFF. The DNA for the CDR3 is TGTGCCAGCAGCCACTTTCGGGGGGGCAGGTCCGGCGGGGAGCTGTTTTTT.

Remarks on this clonotype: This CDR3 fails to terminate in the conserved phenylalanine or tryptophan, so it likely reflects a read error. It is unclear where the CDR3 begins or ends on the DNA, so no DNA is shown, and the CDR3 is as TCRdb lists it. The chain combines TRBV7-3 with TRBJ2-1; the table names TRBD1, a call not compared with the DNA. CDR1 is SGHTA, CDR2 FQGTGA, per germline. The CDR3 is made up of 14 amino acids, end residues included. CDR3: CASSLGARGNEQFI.

This chain links TRBV28 with TRBJ2-7, with 8 bases identical to TRBD1. The J call is doubtful: the DNA matches TRBJ2-5 better. The CDR3 length is 16 residues. Per germline, CDR1 MDHEN and CDR2 SYDVKM. CDR3 amino acids: CASSTHLRDRWKTQYF. CDR3 coding DNA: TGTGCCAGCAGTACCCACTTACGGGACAGGTGGAAGACCCAGTACTTC.

The chain links TRBV6-2 or TRBV6-3 to TRBJ2-1, with 7 nucleotides matching TRBD2. Germline CDR1 is MNHEY and CDR2 is SVGEGT. V dropped 2 bases and J dropped 4; count of bases not matched to a gene: 2. The CDR3 has 14 residues. The CDR3 sequence is CASSYREEYNEQFF. The DNA for the CDR3 is TGTGCCAGCAGTTACCGGGAGGAATACAATGAGCAGTTCTTC.

The chain has TRBV21-1 and TRBJ1-2. TRBV21-1 corresponds to a pseudogene. The CDR3 runs to 16 residues. CDR3 bases: TGTGCCAGCAGCAAAGATAGCAGGATAGCTAACTATGGCTACACCTTC. Amino acid sequence: CASSKDSRIANYGYTF.

This clonotype showed up just a few times. V gene TRBV7-2 combines with J gene TRBJ1-2; TRBD1 might be the D (6 bases). Trimming cost V 4 bases and J 2 bases, with 11 bases left between them. CDR1 and CDR2 from the germline V gene are SGHTA and FQGNSA. The CDR3 runs 14 residues. The CDR3 coding sequence is TGTGCCAGCAGCTCAGACAGGTGGAACTATGGCTACACCTTC. Translating it yields CASSSDRWNYGYTF.

The chain uses TRBV20-1 and TRBJ1-2, with 8 bases aligning to TRBD1. The length of the CDR3 is 14 residues. CDR1 and CDR2 from the germline V gene are DFQATT and SNEGSKA (reference sequence). With V trimmed by 5 bases and J by 4 bases, 9 bases remained unmatched. The CDR3 DNA reads as TGCAGTGCTGGACGGCCCGGACAGGGCTATGGCTACACCTTC. It specifies CSAGRPGQGYGYTF.

This clonotype was observed many times. V gene TRBV29-1 combines with J gene TRBJ2-1; D gene uncertain. Germline values: CDR1 SQVTM, CDR2 ANQGSEA. Trimming pared 7 bases from V and 9 bases from J, leaving 16 bases between. The CDR3 is made up of 12 amino acids. The CDR3 DNA reads TGCAGCGCCGTACCTTCTTACGGTGAGCAGTTCTTC. Translated, it gives CSAVPSYGEQFF.

V is TRBV2 and J is TRBJ2-3; possible D gene TRBD2, 7 bases. V gave up 3 bases and J gave up 1 base, with 14 bases separating them. The CDR3 length is 16 residues. Germline V gives CDR1 SNHLY, CDR2 FYNNEI. CDR3 sequence (DNA): TGTGCCAGCAGTGACTCGCGGGGGCTCCGCACAGATACGCAGTATTTT. Translation: CASSDSRGLRTDTQYF.